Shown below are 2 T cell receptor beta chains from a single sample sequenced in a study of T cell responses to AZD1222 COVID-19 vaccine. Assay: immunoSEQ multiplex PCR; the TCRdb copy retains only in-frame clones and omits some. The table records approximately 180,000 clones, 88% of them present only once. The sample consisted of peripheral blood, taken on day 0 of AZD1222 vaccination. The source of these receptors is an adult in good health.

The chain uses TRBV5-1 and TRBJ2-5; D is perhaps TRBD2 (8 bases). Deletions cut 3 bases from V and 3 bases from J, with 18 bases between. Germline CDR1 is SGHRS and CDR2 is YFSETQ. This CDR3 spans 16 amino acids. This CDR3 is CASSSQPGGTEETQYF. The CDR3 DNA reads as TGCGCCAGCAGCTCACAACCGGGGGGGACAGAAGAGACCCAGTACTTC. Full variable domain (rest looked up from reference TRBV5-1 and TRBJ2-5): KAGVTQTPRYLIKTRGQQVTLSCSPISGHRSVSWYQQTPGQGLQFLFEYFSETQRNKGNFPGRFSGRQFSNSRSEMNVSTLELGDSALYLCASSSQPGGTEETQYFGPGTRLLVL.

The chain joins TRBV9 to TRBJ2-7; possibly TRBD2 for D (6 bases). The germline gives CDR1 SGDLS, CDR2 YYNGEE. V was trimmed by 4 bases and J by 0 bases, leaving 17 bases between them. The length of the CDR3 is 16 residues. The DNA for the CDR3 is TGTGCCAGCAGCCCCAACTCCGGGGGAAGCTCCTACGAGCAGTACTTC. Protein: CASSPNSGGSSYEQYF.